The 30 T cell receptor beta chains below all came from one sample that was sequenced in a study of T-cell memory formation after mild COVID-19 (dated by TCRdb to 2020 to 2022). Library generation was performed with 5' RACE. The instrument was an Illumina NovaSeq 6000. The public reads were reanalyzed by TCRdb: fastp trimming at Q25, MiXCR alignment, in-frame beta chains only. Each CDR3 protein gets just one entry, which takes the most common genes and DNA from the rows behind it. In all, the sample holds roughly 620,000 distinct CDR3 sequences, and 18% of those were seen once. 12% of the sample goes to the ten largest clones. Sequencing was done on a sample of PBMCs or a T cell subset sorted from them (not recorded which). The receptors come from an adult woman who had mild COVID-19 (a few samples of this study predate the infection). The sample titles of this study are shuffled in the database, so cell type and time point are left out; the donor was told from shared clones.

The sample holds a few counts of this clonotype. The chain uses TRBV20-1 and TRBJ1-1, with D possibly matching TRBD1 (5 bases). Trimming took off 4 bases at V and 4 bases at J, with 13 bases between the two ends. The CDR3 loop spans 13 amino acids. Germline values: CDR1 DFQATT, CDR2 SNEGSKA (reference sequence). CDR3 sequence: CSAKPQGGTEAFF. DNA for the CDR3: TGCAGTGCTAAACCCCAGGGCGGCACTGAAGCTTTCTTT.

The chain uses TRBV5-1 and TRBJ2-7, with TRBD1 matching 8 bases. The V gene's germline CDR1 is SGHRS and CDR2 YFSETQ. The CDR3 consists of 17 residues. V trimming: 2 bases; J trimming: 2 bases; junction bases outside the gene matches: 12. The CDR3 DNA reads as TGCGCCAGCAGCTTCATAGGTTTACAGGGGGGTACCTACGAGCAGTACTTC. Protein: CASSFIGLQGGTYEQYF. The full variable domain, rest sourced from reference TRBV5-1 and TRBJ2-7, is KAGVTQTPRYLIKTRGQQVTLSCSPISGHRSVSWYQQTPGQGLQFLFEYFSETQRNKGNFPGRFSGRQFSNSRSEMNVSTLELGDSALYLCASSFIGLQGGTYEQYFGPGTRLTVT.

This clonotype was recorded at least ten times. The rearrangement links TRBV4-1 to TRBJ2-7, with a weak D call TRBD1 (6 bases). The CDR3 is 13 residues long. V dropped 0 bases and J dropped 4 bases, with 7 bases sitting between them. Germline V lookup: CDR1 MGHRA, CDR2 YSYEKL. Here the CDR3 reads CASSQDRGYEQYF. For the CDR3, the DNA is TGCGCCAGCAGCCAAGATAGGGGGTACGAGCAGTACTTC.

This clonotype was counted only a few times. The J gene is TRBJ2-3, the V gene TRBV4-3; 13 positions agree with TRBD2. The CDR3 has 19 amino acids. CDR1 and CDR2 from the germline V gene are LGHNA and YSLEER. J lost 5 bases, V lost 0 bases, and 11 bases had no gene match. The CDR3 protein is CASSQETSGRASWGDTQYF. The CDR3 bases are TGCGCCAGCAGCCAAGAAACTAGCGGGAGGGCGAGCTGGGGAGATACGCAGTATTTT.

The sample holds a few counts of this clonotype. This rearrangement joins TRBV30 to TRBJ1-2, with 10 bases identical to TRBD1. V dropped 2 bases and J dropped 8; count of bases not matched to a gene: 5. This CDR3 has 13 residues. Germline CDR1 and CDR2: GTSNPN and SVGIG (reference sequence). CDR3 nucleotide sequence: TGTGCCTGGAGTTATGGGACAGGGGACGGCTACACCTTC. Protein sequence: CAWSYGTGDGYTF.

This rearrangement joins TRBV11-2 to TRBJ2-1; TRBD2 matches at 12 bases. V lost 7 bases to trimming and J lost 5 bases; unmatched junction nucleotides: 6. The germline V gene encodes CDR1 SGHAT and CDR2 FQNNGV. The CDR3 contains 15 residues. The CDR3 loop reads CASIPLAGGHNEQFF. CDR3 bases: TGTGCCAGCATCCCACTAGCGGGAGGCCACAATGAGCAGTTCTTC.

This clonotype was counted only a few times. V and J are TRBV18 and TRBJ2-4, with D possibly matching TRBD1 (6 bases). Germline assignment: CDR1 KGHSH and CDR2 LQKENI. The CDR3 consists of 16 residues. V was pared by 6 bases and J by 0 bases, with 15 bases between. The CDR3 DNA reads as TGTGCCAGCTCGATAACAGGGTTGGGAGCCAAAAACATTCAGTACTTC. Amino acid sequence: CASSITGLGAKNIQYF. Based on the CDR3 plus reference TRBV18 and TRBJ2-4, the full variable domain is NAGVMQNPRHLVRRRGQEARLRCSPMKGHSHVYWYRQLPEEGLKFMVYLQKENIIDESGMPKERFSAEFPKEGPSILRIQQVVRGDSAAYFCASSITGLGAKNIQYFGAGTRLSVL.

This clonotype was seen many times. This chain joins TRBV4-1 and TRBJ2-3, with 12 bases identical to TRBD2. V shed 2 bases, J shed 0 bases, and the junction held 21 bases outside the gene matches. Germline loops: CDR1 MGHRA, CDR2 YSYEKL. The CDR3 extends over 23 amino acids. The chain's CDR3 is CASSQPGLAGRRNTAHSTDTQYF. CDR3 coding DNA: TGCGCCAGCAGCCAACCGGGACTAGCGGGTCGACGAAATACCGCCCACAGCACAGATACGCAGTATTTT.

This clonotype has just one count. The J gene is TRBJ2-5, the V gene TRBV2; unclear D gene. V gave up 3 bases and J gave up 5 bases, with 13 bases separating them. CDR1 is SNHLY, CDR2 FYNNEI, per germline. The CDR3 length is 14 residues. CDR3 in DNA: TGTGCCAGCAGTGATCCCCGGGCGTCGGAGACCCAGTACTTC. It specifies CASSDPRASETQYF.

Only a few counts were recorded for this clonotype. The CDR3 loop reads CASSPTGSDEQYF. CDR3 nucleotides: TGTGCCAGCAGCCCGACAGGGAGCGACGAGCAGTACTTC. The chain is built from TRBV18 and TRBJ2-7, with 7 positions matching TRBD1. Germline assignment: CDR1 KGHSH and CDR2 LQKENI. The CDR3 runs 13 residues. V was clipped by 8 bases and J by 5 bases; unmatched bases: 9. Using reference TRBV18 and TRBJ2-7 for the parts outside the CDR3, the full variable domain is NAGVMQNPRHLVRRRGQEARLRCSPMKGHSHVYWYRQLPEEGLKFMVYLQKENIIDESGMPKERFSAEFPKEGPSILRIQQVVRGDSAAYFCASSPTGSDEQYFGPGTRLTVT.

The sample holds many counts of this clonotype. V and J are TRBV12-3 or TRBV12-4 and TRBJ2-2; D not certain. This CDR3 contains 14 residues. Deletions cut 0 bases from V and 6 bases from J, with 8 bases between. CDR3 bases: TGTGCCAGCAGTTTAGCGATACGATCCGGGGAGCTGTTTTTT. It encodes CASSLAIRSGELFF.

This clonotype came up a few times. The chain is built from TRBV6-1 and TRBJ2-7, with TRBD2 matching 10 bases. This CDR3 contains 15 residues. Germline V gene sequence: CDR1 MNHNS, CDR2 SASEGT. V was clipped by 4 bases and J by 0 bases; unmatched bases: 3. The CDR3 here is CASSAKREGSYEQYF. CDR3 sequence (DNA): TGTGCCAGCAGTGCGAAGCGGGAGGGCTCCTACGAGCAGTACTTC.

The rearrangement uses TRBV12-3 or TRBV12-4 and TRBJ1-2, with D maybe TRBD1 (5 bases). This CDR3 comprises 14 residues. The V gene lost 6 bases and the J gene lost 4 bases, with 15 bases spanning the gap. The CDR3 is CASSPVGVGYGYTF. Written as DNA, the CDR3 is TGTGCCAGCAGCCCTGTAGGGGTTGGCTATGGCTACACCTTC.

V gene TRBV7-2 combines with J gene TRBJ2-5, with a tentative D call TRBD1 (6 bases). V was clipped by 0 bases and J by 5 bases, with 16 bases between them. The germline V gene has CDR1 SGHTA and CDR2 FQGNSA. The CDR3 runs to 16 residues. The CDR3 DNA is TGTGCCAGCAGCTTAGCGCAAGGGACAACGGTGGAGACCCAGTACTTC. Translation gives CASSLAQGTTVETQYF.

This clonotype was detected a few times. This chain joins TRBV6-2 or TRBV6-3 and TRBJ2-3; no definite D call. The germline V gene has CDR1 MNHEY and CDR2 SVGEGT. This CDR3 is built from 14 residues. Trimming removed 2 bases from V and 8 bases from J, with 14 bases in between. This chain's CDR3 is CASSYLALGFTQYF. The CDR3 DNA reads TGTGCCAGCAGTTACCTGGCCCTGGGGTTTACGCAGTATTTT.

The V and J genes are TRBV6-6 and TRBJ2-5; D may correspond to TRBD1 or TRBD2 (5 bases each). Deletions cut 0 bases from V and 4 bases from J, with 18 bases between. The CDR3 has 17 residues. The germline V gene has CDR1 MNHNY and CDR2 SVGAGI (reference sequence). CDR3: CASSYSKSVRGRETQYF. The CDR3 nucleotides are TGTGCCAGCAGTTACTCGAAGTCGGTGAGGGGACGAGAGACCCAGTACTTC.

In this sample, this clonotype turned up a few times. The chain has TRBV7-9 and TRBJ2-7; D call uncertain. This CDR3 is built from 14 residues. Germline loops: CDR1 SEHNR, CDR2 FQNEAQ (reference sequence). Between the trimmed V and J ends, which lost 0 bases and 4 bases, there was a span of 10 bases. Written as DNA, the CDR3 is TGTGCCAGCAGCTTAGCCCCCACCCAATACGAGCAGTACTTC. Amino acids: CASSLAPTQYEQYF. Based on the CDR3 plus reference TRBV7-9 and TRBJ2-7, the full variable domain is DTGVSQNPRHKITKRGQNVTFRCDPISEHNRLYWYRQTLGQGPEFLTYFQNEAQLEKSRLLSDRFSAERPKGSFSTLEIQRTEQGDSAMYLCASSLAPTQYEQYFGPGTRLTVT.

This sequence joins TRBV6-5 and TRBJ2-1; D remains unclear. CDR1 and CDR2 (germline): MNHEY, SVGAGI. The CDR3 contains 13 residues. The germline V and J ends were trimmed by 7 bases and 8 bases, with 15 bases remaining between them. The CDR3 spells CASIASNSHEQFF. DNA of the CDR3: TGTGCCAGCATAGCTAGTAATTCCCATGAGCAGTTCTTC.

This clonotype was recorded a few times. V gene TRBV12-5 combines with J gene TRBJ2-1, with a tentative D call TRBD2 (6 bases). The CDR3 sequence is 15 residues long. Trimming took off 9 bases at V and 8 bases at J, with 23 bases between the two ends. The V gene's germline CDR1 is LGHNT and CDR2 FRNRAP. CDR3 loop: CASGDSIRRFDEQFF. The CDR3 DNA reads as TGTGCTAGCGGGGACTCTATTAGAAGGTTCGATGAGCAGTTCTTC.

This clonotype has a handful of counts. This chain connects TRBV25-1 to TRBJ2-7; the match to TRBD1 covers 12 bases. The CDR3 has 16 amino acids. The V segment lost 4 bases and the J segment 4 bases; nucleotides outside the gene matches: 8. Germline V CDR1 and CDR2: MGHDK, SYGVNS. The CDR3 coding sequence is TGTGCCAGCAGTGGGGGGCCGGGACAGGGGGCATACGAGCAGTACTTC. It translates to CASSGGPGQGAYEQYF.

The V call is TRBV9, the J call TRBJ2-1, with a tentative D call TRBD2 (6 bases). V lost 0 bases to trimming and J lost 5 bases, with 15 bases between them. Germline V gives CDR1 SGDLS, CDR2 YYNGEE. The CDR3 consists of 16 residues. CDR3 sequence: CASSVASLAKNNEQFF. In DNA, the CDR3 is TGTGCCAGCAGCGTAGCTAGTCTAGCGAAGAACAATGAGCAGTTCTTC.

This clonotype occurred a few times. The rearrangement uses TRBV4-2 and TRBJ1-5; D might be TRBD1 (6 bases). CDR1 is LGHNA and CDR2 is YNFKEQ in the germline V gene. Trimming pared 0 bases from V and 5 bases from J, leaving 11 bases between. This CDR3 region has 15 residues. For the CDR3, the DNA is TGTGCCAGCAGCCAAGACGGACAGCTCCATCAGCCCCAGCATTTT. Its translation: CASSQDGQLHQPQHF.

CDR3 loop: CASSLSLAGVEQFF. The CDR3 nucleotides are TGCGCCAGCAGCTTGTCGCTAGCGGGAGTTGAGCAGTTCTTC. This chain uses TRBV5-1 with TRBJ2-1; 10 bases map to TRBD2. Looked up from germline, CDR1 is SGHRS and CDR2 is YFSETQ. Trimming cost V 1 base and J 9 bases; bases outside gene matches: 4. The CDR3 is 14 amino acids. Drawing the rest from reference TRBV5-1 and TRBJ2-1, the complete variable domain is KAGVTQTPRYLIKTRGQQVTLSCSPISGHRSVSWYQQTPGQGLQFLFEYFSETQRNKGNFPGRFSGRQFSNSRSEMNVSTLELGDSALYLCASSLSLAGVEQFFGPGTRLTVL.

This clonotype was seen more than once but under ten times. This sequence joins TRBV12-3 or TRBV12-4 and TRBJ2-1, with D maybe TRBD2 (6 bases). The CDR3 is 15 residues long. V was clipped by 3 bases and J by 4 bases, with 13 bases between them. CDR3 bases: TGTGCCAGCAGTTTCGGGGGACTCAGTTACAATGAGCAGTTCTTC. It codes for CASSFGGLSYNEQFF.

This clonotype was seen a handful of times. The chain employs TRBV7-8 and TRBJ1-5; D gene uncertain. The CDR3 totals 18 residues. The germline V gene has CDR1 SGHVS and CDR2 FQNEAQ. Deletions cut 0 bases from V and 5 bases from J, with 20 bases between. The DNA for the CDR3 is TGTGCCAGCAGCTTAGCGCGGTCCCAACGCTTACATCATCAGCCCCAGCATTTT. Amino acids: CASSLARSQRLHHQPQHF.

The V gene is TRBV5-5, the J gene TRBJ2-1; no definite D call. From germline, CDR1 is SGHKS and CDR2 YYEKEE (reference sequence). The CDR3 extends over 14 amino acids. V was shortened by 0 bases and J by 9 bases, with 13 bases between the two germline ends. The DNA for the CDR3 is TGTGCCAGCAGCTTGGTGGACGAGCCGCCTGAGCAGTTCTTC. Its translation is CASSLVDEPPEQFF.

This clonotype has only a few counts. The chain joins TRBV12-3 or TRBV12-4 to TRBJ2-5; tentative D call: TRBD1 (5 bases). V shed 5 bases and J shed 1 base, with 8 bases lying between them. The CDR3 has 13 residues. CDR3 coding DNA: TGTGCCAGCAGTGACGACAGCCAAGAGACCCAGTACTTC. Translation gives CASSDDSQETQYF.

The chain employs TRBV18 and TRBJ2-2, with D possibly matching TRBD1 (6 bases). Per germline, CDR1 KGHSH and CDR2 LQKENI. Trimming left V 1 base short and J 3 bases short, with 12 bases between. The CDR3 has 16 amino acids. CDR3 sequence reads: CASSPRGSGDTGELFF. The CDR3 nucleotides are TGTGCCAGCTCACCACGTGGGTCAGGGGACACCGGGGAGCTGTTTTTT.

This clonotype turned up a few times. The CDR3 is CATSDTGREYEQYF. The CDR3 coding sequence is TGTGCCACCAGTGACACGGGACGGGAGTACGAGCAGTACTTC. The gene calls are TRBV24-1 and TRBJ2-7, with D possibly TRBD2 on 6 matching bases. Trimming took off 4 bases at V and 4 bases at J, with 13 bases between the two ends. CDR1 is KGHDR and CDR2 is SFDVKD in the germline V gene. This CDR3 is built from 14 residues.

This clonotype came up a few times. The chain couples TRBV7-2 to TRBJ2-1; 7 nucleotides align to TRBD2. Germline values: CDR1 SGHTA, CDR2 FQGNSA. J gave up 6 bases and V 6 bases, and 11 bases lay outside the gene matches. The CDR3 consists of 15 residues. The CDR3 region is CASRSNWRERNEQFF. CDR3 nucleotides: TGTGCCAGCAGGTCCAACTGGCGGGAGCGCAATGAGCAGTTCTTC. Based on the CDR3 plus reference TRBV7-2 and TRBJ2-1, the full variable domain is GAGVSQSPSNKVTEKGKDVELRCDPISGHTALYWYRQSLGQGLEFLIYFQGNSAPDKSGLPSDRFSAERTGGSVSTLTIQRTQQEDSAVYLCASRSNWRERNEQFFGPGTRLTVL.